These 31 T cell receptor beta chains came from one sample sequenced in a study of blood T cell repertoires in COVID-19. TCRdb keeps only in-frame clones here, not all; method: immunoSEQ multiplex PCR. Of approximately 250,000 clones in the sample, around 84% were seen once. Sequenced input: peripheral blood. The source is a man aged 55-75 years with acute or convalescent COVID-19.

The V and J genes are TRBV9 and TRBJ1-6, with D possibly being TRBD1 (6 bases). V lost 0 bases and J 9 bases, leaving 7 bases between the germline ends. The CDR3 contains 13 residues. CDR1 and CDR2 from the germline V gene are SGDLS and YYNGEE. DNA of the CDR3: TGTGCCAGCAGCGTAGAGGGGGTTTCACCCCTCCACTTT. It specifies CASSVEGVSPLHF.

The CDR3, as DNA: TGTGCCAGTAGGGACGGACTAGCGGGCCCCTACGAGCAGTACTTC. Translating gives CASRDGLAGPYEQYF. This chain uses TRBV19 with TRBJ2-7; 11 bases line up with TRBD2. Germline V gene lookup returns CDR1 LNHDA and CDR2 SQIVND (reference sequence). V trimming: 6 bases; J trimming: 2 bases; junction bases outside the gene matches: 6. The CDR3 loop spans 15 amino acids. Supplemented by reference TRBV19 and TRBJ2-7, the full variable domain reads DGGITQSPKYLFRKEGQNVTLSCEQNLNHDAMYWYRQDPGQGLRLIYYSQIVNDFQKGDIAEGYSVSREKKESFPLTVTSAQKNPTAFYLCASRDGLAGPYEQYFGPGTRLTVT.

V and J are TRBV5-1 and TRBJ1-4; no firm D call. Per the germline V gene, CDR1 is SGHRS and CDR2 is YFSETQ. V was shortened by 2 bases and J by 0 bases, with 11 bases between the two germline ends. This CDR3 is 16 amino acids long. CDR3 protein: CASSFGTLSTNEKLFF. The CDR3, as DNA: TGCGCCAGCAGCTTTGGCACATTGTCAACTAATGAAAAACTGTTTTTT.

This clone has only a few counts. The rearrangement links TRBV29-1 to TRBJ1-1; 8 bases are a match to TRBD1. CDR1 is SQVTM, CDR2 ANQGSEA, per germline. This CDR3 is built from 16 residues. J was trimmed by 3 bases and V by 7 bases; bases with no gene match: 16. CDR3 protein: CSAGRRGRGLDTEAFF. CDR3 coding DNA: TGCAGCGCCGGACGAAGGGGCAGGGGGCTGGACACTGAAGCTTTCTTT.

The CDR3: CASSPGSGPQFF. The CDR3 DNA is TGTGCCAGCAGCCCCGGGAGCGGCCCGCAGTTCTTC. The rearrangement links TRBV11-3 to TRBJ2-1; D perhaps matches TRBD2 (6 bases). V gave up 5 bases and J gave up 12 bases, with 14 bases separating them. CDR1 is SGHNT, CDR2 YENEEA, per germline. This CDR3 spans 12 amino acids.

The CDR3 spells CASSYAVFKRGEQFF. The DNA of the CDR3 is TGTGCCAGCAGTTACGCCGTCTTCAAGCGGGGCGAGCAGTTCTTC. This chain joins TRBV6-2 or TRBV6-3 and TRBJ2-1; TRBD2 matches 7 bases. The CDR3 covers 15 residues. Trimming removed 2 bases from V and 10 bases from J; junction bases left unmatched: 11. Germline CDR1 and CDR2: MNHEY and SVGEGT.

The gene calls are TRBV28 and TRBJ2-7, with a possible D match to TRBD2 (6 bases). The CDR3 is 15 residues long. Germline lookup yields CDR1 MDHEN and CDR2 SYDVKM. The V and J ends lost 6 bases and 0 bases respectively, with 15 bases between them. CDR3 region: CASSPLAASSYEQYF. The CDR3 DNA is TGTGCCAGCAGCCCTTTAGCGGCTAGCTCCTACGAGCAGTACTTC.

The rearrangement joins TRBV29-1 to TRBJ2-2, with 7 bases that match TRBD1. CDR1 and CDR2 from the germline V gene are SQVTM and ANQGSEA. V was clipped by 7 bases and J by 4 bases; unmatched bases: 9. The CDR3 totals 14 residues. The CDR3 protein is CSAEGTDSTGELFF. CDR3 DNA: TGCAGCGCAGAAGGGACAGATAGCACCGGGGAGCTGTTTTTT.

This rearrangement joins TRBV10-1 to TRBJ2-3; no clear D gene. This CDR3 comprises 13 residues. Trimming removed 6 bases from V and 0 bases from J, with 7 bases in between. Germline values: CDR1 WNHNN, CDR2 SYGVQD (reference sequence). The chain's CDR3 is CASRETSTDTQYF. The DNA for the CDR3 is TGCGCCAGCAGGGAGACTAGCACAGATACGCAGTATTTT.

This chain uses TRBV9 with TRBJ1-2, with a possible D match to TRBD1 (5 bases). Trimming took off 0 bases at V and 7 bases at J, with 16 bases between the two ends. Germline CDR1 and CDR2: SGDLS and YYNGEE. The CDR3 contains 15 residues. The CDR3 loop is CASSVEGKGLGGYTF. The CDR3, as DNA: TGTGCCAGCAGCGTAGAGGGAAAGGGGCTCGGTGGCTACACCTTC.

This clone was seen only a few times. The CDR3 here is CASSSRIDLAGRSDTQYF. The DNA of the CDR3 is TGTGCCAGCAGCTCACGCATAGACCTAGCGGGAAGGTCAGATACGCAGTATTTT. The rearrangement links TRBV7-9 to TRBJ2-3; 9 nucleotides line up with TRBD2. V dropped 4 bases and J dropped 4; count of bases not matched to a gene: 15. The CDR3 covers 18 residues. Germline values: CDR1 SEHNR, CDR2 FQNEAQ (reference sequence).

This chain links TRBV7-9 with TRBJ2-7; no reliable D call. V was shortened by 1 base and J by 3 bases, with 10 bases between the two germline ends. Germline V gives CDR1 SEHNR, CDR2 FQNEAQ (reference sequence). The CDR3 has 14 amino acids. For the CDR3, the DNA is TGTGCCAGCAGCTTAGTGGGCAGTTACTACGAGCAGTACTTC. It encodes CASSLVGSYYEQYF.

The chain recombines TRBV4-3 with TRBJ2-1, with 9 bases fitting TRBD2. The CDR3 runs to 15 residues. V shed 1 base, J shed 7 bases, and the junction held 5 bases outside the gene matches. Germline-derived CDR1 and CDR2 are LGHNA and YSLEER. In nucleotides, the CDR3 is TGCGCCAGCAGCCAAGTAGCGGGAGAGGGTAATGAGCAGTTCTTC. Translated: CASSQVAGEGNEQFF.

The J gene is TRBJ1-4, the V gene TRBV5-4; 7 positions match TRBD1. Germline V gene sequence: CDR1 SGHNT, CDR2 YYREEE (reference sequence). The trim removed 4 bases at V and 3 bases at J, leaving 9 bases unmatched. The CDR3 covers 16 residues. The DNA of the CDR3 is TGTGCCAGCAGCCCTTATCCAGGGGGAGCTAATGAAAAACTGTTTTTT. It encodes CASSPYPGGANEKLFF.

The gene calls are TRBV10-2 and TRBJ1-6; 7 nucleotides match TRBD1. J was trimmed by 12 bases and V by 9 bases; bases with no gene match: 14. The CDR3 has 14 residues. Germline CDR1 reads WSHSY; CDR2 reads SAAADI. CDR3 residues: CASRTGTAFGPLHF. The CDR3 nucleotides read TGCGCCAGTAGGACCGGGACAGCTTTTGGACCCCTCCACTTT.

The rearrangement links TRBV6-4 to TRBJ2-3; TRBD2 matches at 8 bases. CDR1 is MRHNA, CDR2 SNTAGT, per germline. V shed 5 bases and J 0 bases; nucleotides not matched to a gene: 4. The CDR3 totals 15 residues. CDR3 sequence: CASSSAGGSTDTQYF. The CDR3 DNA reads TGTGCCAGCAGTTCTGCGGGAGGCAGCACAGATACGCAGTATTTT.

This chain joins TRBV4-1 and TRBJ2-7; 7 bases are shared with TRBD2. The CDR3 runs to 16 residues. The ends lost 1 base at V and 0 bases at J; junction bases unmatched: 6. Germline V gene lookup returns CDR1 MGHRA and CDR2 YSYEKL. The CDR3 nucleotides are TGCGCCAGCAGCCAAGGGTCGGGCGGGAGCTCCTACGAGCAGTACTTC. Protein: CASSQGSGGSSYEQYF.

The gene calls are TRBV27 and TRBJ1-1; D call uncertain. Germline CDR1 reads MNHEY; CDR2 reads SMNVEV (reference sequence). CDR3 length equals 11 residues. V was cut by 6 bases and J by 5 bases, with 7 bases left in between. The CDR3 loop reads CASSSKTEAFF. CDR3 DNA sequence: TGTGCCAGCAGCTCTAAGACTGAAGCTTTCTTT.

This chain links TRBV7-2 with TRBJ1-2; 7 bases are shared with TRBD1. After removal of 6 bases from V and 3 bases from J, the junction contained 4 bases not matched to a gene. The CDR3 sequence is 13 residues long. Germline V lookup: CDR1 SGHTA, CDR2 FQGNSA. CDR3 residues: CASRFTGDYGYTF. DNA of the CDR3: TGTGCCAGCAGATTTACAGGGGACTATGGCTACACCTTC.

The rearrangement uses TRBV9 and TRBJ2-7, with D possibly TRBD1 on 5 matching bases. Trimming removed 1 base at V and 0 bases at J, with 11 bases between. The CDR3 spans 15 residues. Germline CDR1 is SGDLS and CDR2 is YYNGEE. CDR3 residues: CASSVWSDSSYEQYF. The CDR3 nucleotides read TGTGCCAGCAGCGTATGGAGCGACAGCTCCTACGAGCAGTACTTC.

Turning to this clone: Its ends do not fully match the called genes, so a read error is possible. The J gene is TRBJ2-1, the V gene TRBV18; no firm D call. From germline, CDR1 is KGHSH and CDR2 LQKENI. CDR3 size: 18 residues. CDR3 sequence reads: CASSPPSGNHLSHNEQFF. As DNA, the CDR3 is TGTGCCAGCTCACCACCATCGGGTAACCACCTCTCCCACAATGAGCAGTTCTTC.

The chain carries TRBV6-5 and TRBJ2-2, with TRBD1 matching over 9 bases. Germline V gene sequence: CDR1 MNHEY, CDR2 SVGAGI. The CDR3 contains 15 residues. Trimming at V came to 6 bases and at J to 3 bases, leaving 5 bases not matched to a gene. The CDR3 nucleotides are TGTGCCAGCAGACGGACAGGGGCTGACACCGGGGAGCTGTTTTTT. This codes for CASRRTGADTGELFF.

This chain connects TRBV12-3 or TRBV12-4 to TRBJ2-1; TRBD2 agrees at 7 bases. The CDR3 runs 11 residues. The J segment lost 11 bases and the V segment lost 8 bases, leaving 6 bases of the junction unmatched. As DNA, the CDR3 is TGTGCCAGCGGTTGGGAGGGAAAGCAGTTCTTC. It translates to CASGWEGKQFF.

The chain carries TRBV19 and TRBJ2-2, with TRBD1 matching 8 bases. Trimming removed 9 bases from V and 8 bases from J; junction bases left unmatched: 11. The CDR3 covers 14 residues. Germline CDR1 is LNHDA and CDR2 is SQIVND (reference sequence). CDR3 coding DNA: TGTGCCAGCAACCGTGACAGGGGAAGTGGGGAGCTGTTTTTT. It is translated as CASNRDRGSGELFF.

The chain couples TRBV29-1 to TRBJ1-1; D is undetermined. The length of the CDR3 is 12 residues. Germline lookup yields CDR1 SQVTM and CDR2 ANQGSEA. Trimming cost V 4 bases and J 1 base, with 7 bases left between them. Here the CDR3 DNA reads TGCAGCGTTGTCCACGGGAACACTGAAGCTTTCTTT. Protein sequence: CSVVHGNTEAFF.

The chain couples TRBV7-2 to TRBJ2-3, with TRBD2 matching 10 bases. The CDR3 sequence is 16 residues long. CDR1 and CDR2 from the germline V gene are SGHTA and FQGNSA. Unmatched junction bases numbered 7, after V lost 1 base and J lost 6 bases. This CDR3 reads CASSLGLAGVLDTQYF. The DNA of the CDR3 is TGTGCCAGCAGCTTAGGTCTAGCGGGAGTCCTGGATACGCAGTATTTT.

The chain links TRBV19 to TRBJ1-1; no firm D call. Trimming took off 1 base at V and 2 bases at J, with 8 bases between the two ends. CDR1 is LNHDA and CDR2 is SQIVND in the germline V gene (reference sequence). There are 14 residues in the CDR3. The CDR3: CASSIGRINTEAFF. The CDR3 DNA reads TGTGCCAGTAGTATAGGCAGGATCAACACTGAAGCTTTCTTT.

The CDR3 bases are TGTGCCATCAGTGAATCGGATAATAGGGGCTCAAATGAAAAACTGTTTTTT. Protein sequence: CAISESDNRGSNEKLFF. The chain employs TRBV10-3 and TRBJ1-4; TRBD1 might be the D (5 bases). V was clipped by 3 bases and J by 5 bases, with 19 bases between them. This CDR3 region has 17 residues. Germline assignment: CDR1 ENHRY and CDR2 SYGVKD.

V is TRBV7-6 and J is TRBJ2-5; no definite D call. The CDR3 sequence is 10 residues long. Germline V gene data show CDR1 as SGHVS and CDR2 as FNYEAQ. Deletions cut 10 bases from V and 5 bases from J, with 8 bases between. CDR3 region: CAIGRETQYF. CDR3 nucleotides: TGTGCCATCGGCAGGGAGACCCAGTACTTC.

The chain joins TRBV19 to TRBJ2-3, with 10 bases matching TRBD1. Looked up from germline, CDR1 is LNHDA and CDR2 is SQIVND (reference sequence). The CDR3 covers 14 residues. V was clipped by 6 bases and J by 8 bases; unmatched bases: 8. The CDR3 DNA sequence: TGTGCCAGTAGACCGGACAGGGGGATCTCTACGCAGTATTTT. Translation gives CASRPDRGISTQYF.

The chain carries TRBV6-5 and TRBJ2-7; 7 bases fit TRBD1. Germline trimming cut 6 bases from V and 3 bases from J; bases unmatched to any gene: 2. CDR1 and CDR2 (germline): MNHEY, SVGAGI. The CDR3 sequence is 12 residues long. Here the CDR3 DNA reads TGTGCCAGCAGCAGGGACAGCTACGAGCAGTACTTC. Protein product: CASSRDSYEQYF.